The TCR beta chain described here comes from a study of blood T cell repertoires in COVID-19. Clones were read by immunoSEQ multiplex PCR, and TCRdb kept only the in-frame ones, dropping some. The profile covers around 300,000 clones, with more than 70% appearing a single time and 2.5% to 3.5% taken by the ten largest. The CDR3 has 13 amino acids. Trimming took 0 bases from V and 5 from J; bases not matched to a gene: 1. Germline CDR1 and CDR2: SGHDT and YYEEEE. Sample: peripheral blood. This clonotype was obtained from a man aged 30-40 years with active or convalescent COVID-19. The chain couples TRBV5-6 to TRBJ1-2, with TRBD1 matching 7 bases. For the CDR3, the DNA is TGTGCCAGCAGCTTGGAGACAGGGTATGGCTACACCTTC. This translates into CASSLETGYGYTF. The full variable domain, completed using reference TRBV5-6 and TRBJ1-2, is DAGVTQSPTHLIKTRGQQVTLRCSPKSGHDTVSWYQQALGQGPQFIFQYYEEEERQRGNFPDRFSGHQFPNYSSELNVNALLLGDSALYLCASSLETGYGYTFGSGTRLTVV.